The next 11 T cell receptor beta chains were all read from a single sample in a study of blood T cell repertoires in COVID-19. Repertoires were generated with immunoSEQ multiplex PCR, while TCRdb's copy carries only in-frame clones and drops some. This sample has 90,000 to 100,000 clones, with roughly 84% found just once. Input material: peripheral blood. The receptors stem from a man aged 65 to 85 with active or convalescent COVID-19.

This chain joins TRBV12-5 and TRBJ2-3; TRBD2 agrees at 13 bases. This CDR3 spans 16 amino acids. Germline CDR1 LGHNT, CDR2 FRNRAP. The V segment lost 5 bases and the J segment 2 bases; nucleotides outside the gene matches: 4. CDR3 amino acids: CASGPGLAGNTDTQYF. The CDR3 DNA sequence: TGTGCTAGTGGTCCGGGACTAGCGGGGAACACAGATACGCAGTATTTT.

V gene TRBV5-1 combines with J gene TRBJ2-5, with 8 bases that match TRBD2. The germline gives CDR1 SGHRS, CDR2 YFSETQ. Unmatched junction bases numbered 10, after V lost 4 bases and J lost 5 bases. CDR3 length equals 15 residues. CDR3 coding DNA: TGCGCCAGCAGCACCGTAGCGGGGAGCGGGGAGACCCAGTACTTC. Translating gives CASSTVAGSGETQYF.

The V call is TRBV15, the J call TRBJ1-5, with D unclear. The CDR3 sequence is 15 residues long. The V gene lost 5 bases and the J gene lost 3 bases, with 14 bases spanning the gap. Germline V CDR1 and CDR2: LNHNV, YYDKDF (reference sequence). CDR3 sequence (DNA): TGTGCCACCAGCTCAGACTCGGTCTCCAATCAGCCCCAGCATTTT. It encodes CATSSDSVSNQPQHF.

The chain employs TRBV7-3 and TRBJ2-1; a weak D match, TRBD2 (7 bases). CDR3 length: 17 amino acids. Deletions cut 5 bases from V and 4 bases from J, with 21 bases between. Looked up from germline, CDR1 is SGHTA and CDR2 is FQGTGA. The CDR3 loop is CASSPLGGRPAYNEQFF. In DNA form, the CDR3 reads TGTGCCAGCAGCCCCCTGGGGGGGCGTCCAGCTTACAATGAGCAGTTCTTC. Filled out from reference TRBV7-3 and TRBJ2-1, the complete variable domain reads GAGVSQTPSNKVTEKGKYVELRCDPISGHTALYWYRQSLGQGPEFLIYFQGTGAADDSGLPNDRFFAVRPEGSVSTLKIQRTERGDSAVYLCASSPLGGRPAYNEQFFGPGTRLTVL.

The V and J genes are TRBV19 and TRBJ2-7; 8 bases match TRBD1. Trimming cost V 5 bases and J 6 bases; bases outside gene matches: 12. Looked up from germline, CDR1 is LNHDA and CDR2 is SQIVND (reference sequence). The CDR3 loop spans 15 amino acids. The CDR3 loop is CASSSRPTGVTEQYF. The CDR3 DNA reads TGTGCCAGTAGTTCCCGGCCGACAGGGGTCACCGAGCAGTACTTC.

The J gene is TRBJ2-5, the V gene TRBV3-1 (or the pseudogene TRBV3-2); the D gene is possibly TRBD1 (6 bases). This CDR3 has 14 residues. Germline CDR1 reads LGHDT; CDR2 reads YNNKEL (reference sequence). V was trimmed by 7 bases and J by 0 bases, leaving 12 bases between them. The DNA for the CDR3 is TGTGCCAGCAAAACGGACAGCTACCAAGAGACCCAGTACTTC. Translating it yields CASKTDSYQETQYF.

The chain links TRBV7-9 to TRBJ1-1, with TRBD1 as a possible D gene (5 bases). Trimming left V 1 base short and J 1 base short, with 7 bases between. Germline V lookup: CDR1 SEHNR, CDR2 FQNEAQ (reference sequence). There are 14 residues in the CDR3. The CDR3 DNA sequence: TGTGCCAGCAGCTTAGGGGGCGCGAACACTGAAGCTTTCTTT. This codes for CASSLGGANTEAFF. The whole variable domain, remainder taken from reference TRBV7-9 and TRBJ1-1, is DTGVSQNPRHKITKRGQNVTFRCDPISEHNRLYWYRQTLGQGPEFLTYFQNEAQLEKSRLLSDRFSAERPKGSFSTLEIQRTEQGDSAMYLCASSLGGANTEAFFGQGTRLTVV.

The gene calls are TRBV30 and TRBJ1-1; perhaps TRBD1 as D (6 bases). V gave up 7 bases and J gave up 3 bases, with 12 bases separating them. The CDR3 runs to 12 residues. Germline lookup yields CDR1 GTSNPN and CDR2 SVGIG (reference sequence). The CDR3: CASHREHTEAFF. In DNA form, the CDR3 reads TGTGCCTCACACAGGGAACACACTGAAGCTTTCTTT.

This clone turned up a few times. V is TRBV9 and J is TRBJ2-1, with a weak D call TRBD2 (6 bases). Looked up from germline, CDR1 is SGDLS and CDR2 is YYNGEE. The CDR3 contains 15 residues. V lost 3 bases and J 3 bases, leaving 13 bases between the germline ends. The CDR3 DNA reads TGTGCCAGCAGCGCCTACGGGACTCTCTACAATGAGCAGTTCTTC. Translated, it gives CASSAYGTLYNEQFF.

This sequence joins TRBV24-1 and TRBJ1-4; possible D gene TRBD1, 6 bases. The CDR3 consists of 17 residues. V dropped 4 bases and J dropped 0 bases, with 14 bases sitting between them. Germline CDR1 reads KGHDR; CDR2 reads SFDVKD. CDR3 sequence: CATSDPNRAATNEKLFF. CDR3 nucleotides: TGTGCCACCAGTGACCCTAACAGGGCTGCAACTAATGAAAAACTGTTTTTT.

V is TRBV5-6 and J is TRBJ1-5, with D possibly TRBD1 on 5 matching bases. This CDR3 spans 16 amino acids. Germline V gene data show CDR1 as SGHDT and CDR2 as YYEEEE. V was trimmed by 0 bases and J by 3 bases, leaving 13 bases between them. Written as DNA, the CDR3 is TGTGCCAGCAGCTTGGCGGGTGGGGGACTCAATCAGCCCCAGCATTTT. Its translation is CASSLAGGGLNQPQHF.